The rows below give T cell receptor beta chains drawn from one sample of a study of Ad26.COV2.S vaccination and SARS-CoV-2 variants. Assay used: immunoSEQ multiplex PCR; TCRdb lists only in-frame clones, some missing. This sample carries about 350,000 clones, about 87% of them seen once, and the ten largest clones take around 6.1%. Material: peripheral blood, obtained in a trial of Ad26.COV2.S vaccine versus placebo. Receptor source: a person between 18 and 59 years old who received the Ad26.COV2.S COVID-19 vaccine or a placebo. Both conserved end residues are part of each CDR3. D genes are given only for firm matches. The size of a clone is reported for some rows only, either as once, few or many, or as a class for expanded clones.

d_call j_call v_call cdr3_length clone_size cdr3_nt cdr3_aa
- TRBJ1-5 TRBV7-8 15 few TGTGCCAGCAACCTGGAGGGGACATACAATCAGCCCCAGCATTTT CASNLEGTYNQPQHF
- TRBJ1-6 TRBV28 15 once TGTGCCAGCAGTCCGGCGGCCCTCTATAATTCACCCCTCCACTTT CASSPAALYNSPLHF
TRBD2 TRBJ2-3 TRBV7-3 15 - TGTGCCAGCAGCTCTACTAGCGGGAGAGGAGATACGCAGTATTTT CASSSTSGRGDTQYF
TRBD1 TRBJ1-1 TRBV6-5 15 - TGTGCCAGCAGTTCGTCCAGGACAGGGGTGACTGAAGCTTTCTTT CASSSSRTGVTEAFF
TRBD1 TRBJ1-1 TRBV5-1 16 once TGCGCCAGCAGCAGAGGATTGGACAGGGTATACACTGAAGCTTTCTTT CASSRGLDRVYTEAFF
- TRBJ1-4 TRBV13 14 - TGTGCCAGCAGCTTCACGGGAGCCGCTGAAAAACTGTTTTTT CASSFTGAAEKLFF
- TRBJ1-6 TRBV7-2 15 once TGTGCCAGCAGCCCTAACGGGGGGATTGGTTCACCCCTCCACTTT CASSPNGGIGSPLHF
TRBD2 TRBJ2-2 TRBV2 18 - TGTGCCAGCAGTGAAGGTGTTAGCGGGGGGAGGCTCACCGGGGAGCTGTTTTTT CASSEGVSGGRLTGELFF
- TRBJ1-2 TRBV4-3 16 - TGCGCCAGCAGCCCCGCCGGGGTGGGGGGGGCGGATGGCTACACCTTC CASSPAGVGGADGYTF
TRBD2 TRBJ2-5 TRBV27 14 - TGTGCCAGCAGTTATAGCGGGAGTAGGGAGACCCAGTACTTC CASSYSGSRETQYF